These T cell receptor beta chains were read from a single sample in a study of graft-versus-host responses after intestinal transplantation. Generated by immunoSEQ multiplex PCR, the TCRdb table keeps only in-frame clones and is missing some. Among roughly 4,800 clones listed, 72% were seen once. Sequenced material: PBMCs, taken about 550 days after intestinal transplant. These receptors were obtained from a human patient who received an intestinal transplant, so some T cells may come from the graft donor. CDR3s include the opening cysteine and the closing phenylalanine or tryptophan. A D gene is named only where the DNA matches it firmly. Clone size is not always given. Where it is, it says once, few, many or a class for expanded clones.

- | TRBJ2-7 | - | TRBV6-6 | CASSYSKGGGYEQYF | TGTGCCAGCAGTTACTCAAAAGGGGGAGGATACGAGCAGTACTTC
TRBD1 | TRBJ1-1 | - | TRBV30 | CAWFRTGGGTEAFF | TGTGCCTGGTTCCGAACAGGGGGCGGAACTGAAGCTTTCTTT
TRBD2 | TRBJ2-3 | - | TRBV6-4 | CASSDSSGGDTDTQYF | TGTGCCAGCAGTGACAGTAGCGGGGGGGACACAGATACGCAGTATTTT
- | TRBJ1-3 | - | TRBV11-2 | CASSLECPSRRNTIYF | TGTGCCAGCAGCTTAGAGTGCCCGAGCCGCAGAAACACCATATATTTT
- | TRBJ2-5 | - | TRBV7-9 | CASSQRTEGETQYF | TGTGCCAGCAGCCAGAGGACTGAGGGTGAGACCCAGTACTTC
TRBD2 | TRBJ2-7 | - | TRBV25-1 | CASSESSGGVDYYEQYF | TGTGCCAGCAGTGAATCTTCCGGGGGGGTGGACTACTACGAGCAGTACTTC
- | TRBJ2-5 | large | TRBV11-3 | CASSGETQYF | TGTGCCAGCAGTGGGGAGACCCAGTACTTC
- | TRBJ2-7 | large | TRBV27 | CASSLGRNYEQYF | TGTGCCAGCAGTTTGGGCAGGAACTACGAGCAGTACTTC
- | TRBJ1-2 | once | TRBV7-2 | CASSLKPSSGYGYTF | TGTGCCAGCAGCTTAAAACCCTCTAGCGGCTATGGCTACACCTTC
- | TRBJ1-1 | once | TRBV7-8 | CASSWGLDTEAFF | TGTGCCAGCAGCTGGGGGTTGGACACTGAAGCTTTCTTT
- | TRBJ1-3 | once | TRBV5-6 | CASSSISGNTIYF | TGTGCCAGCAGCTCAATCTCTGGAAACACCATATATTTT
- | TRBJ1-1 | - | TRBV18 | CASSQGDTEAFF | TGTGCCAGCTCACAGGGGGACACTGAAGCTTTCTTT
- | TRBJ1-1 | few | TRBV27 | CASSQESGGTEAFF | TGTGCCAGCAGCCAAGAGAGTGGTGGCACTGAAGCTTTCTTT
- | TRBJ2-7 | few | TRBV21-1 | CASRTPAPRGGPYEQYF | TGTGCCAGCAGGACACCTGCCCCGCGGGGGGGGCCATACGAGCAGTACTTC
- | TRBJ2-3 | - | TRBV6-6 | CASSYGGPTDTQYF | TGTGCCAGCAGTTACGGGGGCCCCACAGATACGCAGTATTTT
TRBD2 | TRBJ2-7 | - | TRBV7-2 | CASSLGIAGDDEQYF | TGTGCCAGCAGCTTAGGGATAGCGGGGGACGACGAGCAGTACTTC
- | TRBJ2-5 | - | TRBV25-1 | CASSEGQPYQETQYF | TGTGCCAGCAGTGAAGGACAGCCTTACCAAGAGACCCAGTACTTC
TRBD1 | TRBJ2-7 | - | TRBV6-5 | CASSSGQGGNEQYF | TGTGCCAGCAGTTCGGGACAGGGCGGCAACGAGCAGTACTTC
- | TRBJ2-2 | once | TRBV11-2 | CASSFGQYSTGELFF | TGTGCCAGCAGCTTTGGACAGTATTCTACCGGGGAGCTGTTTTTT
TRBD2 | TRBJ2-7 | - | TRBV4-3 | CASSQDSTSGGYEQYF | TGCGCCAGCAGCCAAGACTCTACTAGCGGGGGATACGAGCAGTACTTC
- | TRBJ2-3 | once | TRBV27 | CASSLSRVGKVSTDTQYF | TGTGCCAGCAGTTTATCTAGAGTAGGGAAAGTTAGCACAGATACGCAGTATTTT
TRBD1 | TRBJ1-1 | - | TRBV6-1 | CASSTTQGAGTEAFF | TGTGCCAGCAGCACTACCCAGGGGGCCGGCACTGAAGCTTTCTTT
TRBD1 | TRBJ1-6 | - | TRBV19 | CASSQTGAYNSPLHF | TGTGCCAGTAGTCAGACAGGGGCTTATAATTCACCCCTCCACTTT
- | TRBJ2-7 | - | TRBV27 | CASSLTSRRSYEQYF | TGTGCCAGCAGTTTAACCTCCCGAAGGTCCTACGAGCAGTACTTC
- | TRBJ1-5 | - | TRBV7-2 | CASSDRGGDNQPQHF | TGTGCCAGCAGCGACCGGGGTGGGGATAATCAGCCCCAGCATTTT
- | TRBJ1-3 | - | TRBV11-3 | CASSSQTGWGNTIYF | TGTGCCAGCAGCTCCCAGACAGGTTGGGGAAACACCATATATTTT
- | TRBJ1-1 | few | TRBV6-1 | CASSKTENTEAFF | TGTGCCAGCAGTAAAACAGAGAACACTGAAGCTTTCTTT
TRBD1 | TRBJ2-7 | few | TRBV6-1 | CASSSDRVTDEQYF | TGTGCCAGCAGTTCCGACAGGGTCACGGACGAGCAGTACTTC
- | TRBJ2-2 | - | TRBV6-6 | CASSAKGHTGELFF | TGTGCCAGCAGTGCAAAGGGCCACACCGGGGAGCTGTTTTTT
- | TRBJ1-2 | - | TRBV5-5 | CASSTGGGHNYGYTF | TGTGCCAGCAGCACCGGAGGGGGGCACAACTATGGCTACACCTTC
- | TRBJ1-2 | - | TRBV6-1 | CASSETELGDYGYTF | TGTGCCAGCAGTGAGACGGAGTTGGGGGACTATGGCTACACCTTC
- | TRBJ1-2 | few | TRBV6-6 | CATFLEFDGYTF | TGTGCCACCTTCCTGGAATTCGATGGCTACACCTTC
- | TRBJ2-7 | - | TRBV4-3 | CASSQDRGVGNYEQYF | TGCGCCAGCAGCCAAGATCGGGGCGTTGGAAACTACGAGCAGTACTTC
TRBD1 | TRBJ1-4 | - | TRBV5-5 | CASSQDRGQGAEKLFF | TGTGCCAGCAGCCAAGATCGGGGACAGGGGGCTGAAAAACTGTTTTTT
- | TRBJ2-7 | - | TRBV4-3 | CASSQDGDLLNF | TGCGCCAGCAGCCAAGATGGGGACCTCTTGAACTTC
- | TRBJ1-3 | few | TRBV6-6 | CASSLSWGTGNTIYF | TGTGCCAGCAGTTTATCGTGGGGGACAGGAAACACCATATATTTT
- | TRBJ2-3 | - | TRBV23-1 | CASSHWGSTDTQYF | TGCGCCAGCAGTCACTGGGGGAGCACAGATACGCAGTATTTT
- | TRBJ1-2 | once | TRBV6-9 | CASSYTDGNYGYTF | TGTGCCAGCAGTTACACTGACGGAAACTATGGCTACACCTTC
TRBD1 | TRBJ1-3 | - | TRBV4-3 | CASSQDPGQGGNTIYF | TGCGCCAGCAGCCAAGATCCGGGACAGGGGGGAAACACCATATATTTT
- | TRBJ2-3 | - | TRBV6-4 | CASSRDSTDTQYF | TGTGCCAGCAGCCGGGACAGCACAGATACGCAGTATTTT
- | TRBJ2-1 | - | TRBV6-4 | CASTPGDNEQFF | TGTGCCAGCACTCCGGGAGACAATGAGCAGTTCTTC